This T cell receptor beta chain comes out of a study of blood T cell repertoires in COVID-19. Germline-derived CDR1 and CDR2 are MNHEY and SVGAGI. V trimming: 6 bases; J trimming: 2 bases; junction bases outside the gene matches: 8. The CDR3 sequence is 15 residues long. Only in-frame clones appear in the TCRdb table, and some are missing; sequencing was by immunoSEQ multiplex PCR. Of around 260,000 clones in the sample, about 85% were seen once. This TCR was recovered from a human donor in a cohort sampled during active COVID-19. The chain links TRBV6-5 to TRBJ2-5, with 8 nucleotides matching TRBD1. The sample taken for sequencing was peripheral blood. DNA of the CDR3: TGTGCCAGCAGCCCCACAGGGGGTGGGCAAGAGACCCAGTACTTC. This encodes CASSPTGGGQETQYF.